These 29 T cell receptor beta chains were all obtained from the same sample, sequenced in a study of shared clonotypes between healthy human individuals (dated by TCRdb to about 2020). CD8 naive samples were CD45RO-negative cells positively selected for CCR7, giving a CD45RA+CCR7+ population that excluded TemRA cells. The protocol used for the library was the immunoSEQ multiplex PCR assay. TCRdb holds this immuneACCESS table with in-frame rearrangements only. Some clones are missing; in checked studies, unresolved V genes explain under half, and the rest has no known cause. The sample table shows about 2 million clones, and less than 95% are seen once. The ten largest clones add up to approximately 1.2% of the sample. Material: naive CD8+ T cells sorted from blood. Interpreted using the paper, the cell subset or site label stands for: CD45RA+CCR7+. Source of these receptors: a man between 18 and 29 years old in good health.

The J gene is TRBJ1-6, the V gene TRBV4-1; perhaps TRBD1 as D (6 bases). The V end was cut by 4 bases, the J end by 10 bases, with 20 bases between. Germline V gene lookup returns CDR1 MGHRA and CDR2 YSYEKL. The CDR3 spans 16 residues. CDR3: CASSLTRQAEGSPLHF. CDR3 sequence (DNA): TGCGCCAGCAGCCTTACCCGACAGGCCGAGGGGTCACCCCTCCACTTT.

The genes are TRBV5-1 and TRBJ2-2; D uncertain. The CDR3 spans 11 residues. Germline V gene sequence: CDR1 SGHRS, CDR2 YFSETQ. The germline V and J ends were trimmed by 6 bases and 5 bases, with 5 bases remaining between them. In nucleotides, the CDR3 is TGCGCCAGCACAGAGACCGGGGAGCTGTTTTTT. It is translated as CASTETGELFF.

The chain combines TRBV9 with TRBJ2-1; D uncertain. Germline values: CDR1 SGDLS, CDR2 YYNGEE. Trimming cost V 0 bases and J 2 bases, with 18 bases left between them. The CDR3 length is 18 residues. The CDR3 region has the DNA TGTGCCAGCAGCGTAGAGGGAAACTCCGGCCACACCTACAATGAGCAGTTCTTC. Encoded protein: CASSVEGNSGHTYNEQFF. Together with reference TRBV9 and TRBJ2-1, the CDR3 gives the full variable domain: DSGVTQTPKHLITATGQRVTLRCSPRSGDLSVYWYQQSLDQGLQFLIQYYNGEERAKGNILERFSAQQFPDLHSELNLSSLELGDSALYFCASSVEGNSGHTYNEQFFGPGTRLTVL.

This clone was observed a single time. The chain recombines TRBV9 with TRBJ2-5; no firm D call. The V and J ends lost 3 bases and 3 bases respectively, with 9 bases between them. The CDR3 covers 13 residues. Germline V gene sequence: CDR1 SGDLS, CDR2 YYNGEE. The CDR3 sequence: CASSDTTEETQYF. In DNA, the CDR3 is TGTGCCAGCAGCGATACGACGGAAGAGACCCAGTACTTC.

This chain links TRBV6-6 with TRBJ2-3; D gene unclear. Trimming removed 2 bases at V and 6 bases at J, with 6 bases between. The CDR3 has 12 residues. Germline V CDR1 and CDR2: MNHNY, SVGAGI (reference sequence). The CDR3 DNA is TGTGCCAGCAGTTACAAGACGGATACGCAGTATTTT. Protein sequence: CASSYKTDTQYF.

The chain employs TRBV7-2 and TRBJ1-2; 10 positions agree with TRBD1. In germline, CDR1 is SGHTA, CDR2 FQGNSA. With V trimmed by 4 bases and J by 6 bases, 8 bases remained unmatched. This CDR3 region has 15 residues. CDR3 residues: CASSSLLGTGDGYTF. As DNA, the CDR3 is TGTGCCAGCAGCTCCCTACTAGGGACAGGGGATGGCTACACCTTC.

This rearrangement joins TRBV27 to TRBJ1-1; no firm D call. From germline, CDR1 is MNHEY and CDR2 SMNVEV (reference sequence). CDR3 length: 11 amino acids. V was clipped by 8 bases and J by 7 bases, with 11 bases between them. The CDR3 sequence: CASVRLVEAFF. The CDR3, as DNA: TGTGCCAGCGTCCGGTTGGTTGAAGCTTTCTTT.

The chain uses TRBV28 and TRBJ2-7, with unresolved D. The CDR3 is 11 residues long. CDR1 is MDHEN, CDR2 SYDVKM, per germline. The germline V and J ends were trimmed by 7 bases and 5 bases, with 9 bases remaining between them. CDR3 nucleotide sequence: TGTGCCAGCACGGATGTCGACGAGCAGTACTTC. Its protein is CASTDVDEQYF.

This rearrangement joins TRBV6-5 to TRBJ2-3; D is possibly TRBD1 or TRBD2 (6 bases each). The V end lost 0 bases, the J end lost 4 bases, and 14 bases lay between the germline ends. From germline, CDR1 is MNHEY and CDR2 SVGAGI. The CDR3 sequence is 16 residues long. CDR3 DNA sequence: TGTGCCAGCAGTTACTCGCTAGGGGGGTCCTCAGATACGCAGTATTTT. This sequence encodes CASSYSLGGSSDTQYF.

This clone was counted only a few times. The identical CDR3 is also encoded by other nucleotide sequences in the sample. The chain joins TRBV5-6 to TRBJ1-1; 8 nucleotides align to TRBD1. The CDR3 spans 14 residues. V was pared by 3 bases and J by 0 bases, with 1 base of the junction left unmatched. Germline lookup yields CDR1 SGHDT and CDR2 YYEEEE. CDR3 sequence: CASSWDRLNTEAFF. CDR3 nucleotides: TGTGCCAGCAGCTGGGACAGGTTGAACACTGAAGCTTTCTTT.

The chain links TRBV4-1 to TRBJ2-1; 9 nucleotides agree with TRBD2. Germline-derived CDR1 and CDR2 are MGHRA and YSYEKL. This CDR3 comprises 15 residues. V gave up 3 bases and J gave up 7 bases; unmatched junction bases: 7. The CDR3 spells CASSHGTSLENEQFF. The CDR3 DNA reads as TGCGCCAGCAGCCATGGGACTAGCCTGGAGAATGAGCAGTTCTTC.

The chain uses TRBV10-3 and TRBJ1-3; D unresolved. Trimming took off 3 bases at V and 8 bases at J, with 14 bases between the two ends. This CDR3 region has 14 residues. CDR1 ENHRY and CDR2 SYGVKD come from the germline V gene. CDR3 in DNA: TGTGCCATCAGTGAATTGGACGCCCGGGACACCATATATTTT. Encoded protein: CAISELDARDTIYF.

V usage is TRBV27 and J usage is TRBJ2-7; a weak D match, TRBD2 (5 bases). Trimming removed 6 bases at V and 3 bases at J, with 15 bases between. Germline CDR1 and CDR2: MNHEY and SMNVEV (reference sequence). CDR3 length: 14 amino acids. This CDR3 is CASSVADRGYEQYF. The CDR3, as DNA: TGTGCCAGCAGCGTGGCCGATCGGGGCTACGAGCAGTACTTC.

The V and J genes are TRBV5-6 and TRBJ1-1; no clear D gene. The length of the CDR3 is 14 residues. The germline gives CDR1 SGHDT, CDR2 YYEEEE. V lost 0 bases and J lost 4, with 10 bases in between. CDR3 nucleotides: TGTGCCAGCAGCTTGGGCGTGGGCGGCACTGAAGCTTTCTTT. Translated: CASSLGVGGTEAFF.

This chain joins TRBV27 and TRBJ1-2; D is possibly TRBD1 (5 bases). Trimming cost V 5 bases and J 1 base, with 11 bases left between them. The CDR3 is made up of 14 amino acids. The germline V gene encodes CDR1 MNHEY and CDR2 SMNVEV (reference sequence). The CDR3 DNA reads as TGTGCCAGCAGTCCCTTCGACAGTAACTATGGCTACACCTTC. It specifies CASSPFDSNYGYTF.

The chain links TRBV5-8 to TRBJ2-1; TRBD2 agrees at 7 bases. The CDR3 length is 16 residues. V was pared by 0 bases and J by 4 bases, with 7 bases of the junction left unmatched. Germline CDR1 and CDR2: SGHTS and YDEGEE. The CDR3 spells CASSLEAGVGYNEQFF. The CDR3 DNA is TGTGCCAGCAGCTTGGAGGCGGGAGTTGGGTACAATGAGCAGTTCTTC.

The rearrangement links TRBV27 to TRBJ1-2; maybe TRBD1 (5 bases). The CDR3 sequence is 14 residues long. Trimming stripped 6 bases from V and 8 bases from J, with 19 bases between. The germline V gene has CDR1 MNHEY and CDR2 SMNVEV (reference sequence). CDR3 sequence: CASRPAGGVEGYTF. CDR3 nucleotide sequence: TGTGCCAGCAGGCCAGCAGGAGGGGTTGAGGGCTACACCTTC.

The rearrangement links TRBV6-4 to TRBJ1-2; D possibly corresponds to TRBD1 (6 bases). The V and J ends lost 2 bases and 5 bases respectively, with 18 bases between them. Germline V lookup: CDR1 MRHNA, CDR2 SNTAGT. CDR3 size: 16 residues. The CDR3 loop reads CASSDTRLGGGYGYTF. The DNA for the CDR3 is TGTGCCAGCAGTGACACCCGACTGGGAGGGGGATATGGCTACACCTTC.

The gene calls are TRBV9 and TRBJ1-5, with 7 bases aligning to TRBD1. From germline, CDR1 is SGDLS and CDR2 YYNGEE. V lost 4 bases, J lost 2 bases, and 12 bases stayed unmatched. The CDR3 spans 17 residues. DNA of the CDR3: TGTGCCAGCAGCCCGGAGGAGGGGGCATTCGGCAATCAGCCCCAGCATTTT. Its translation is CASSPEEGAFGNQPQHF.

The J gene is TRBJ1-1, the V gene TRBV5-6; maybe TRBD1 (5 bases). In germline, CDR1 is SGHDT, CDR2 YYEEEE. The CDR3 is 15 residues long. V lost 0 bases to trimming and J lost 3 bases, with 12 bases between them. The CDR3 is CASSLGGLGHTEAFF. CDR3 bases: TGTGCCAGCAGCTTGGGGGGATTGGGGCACACTGAAGCTTTCTTT.

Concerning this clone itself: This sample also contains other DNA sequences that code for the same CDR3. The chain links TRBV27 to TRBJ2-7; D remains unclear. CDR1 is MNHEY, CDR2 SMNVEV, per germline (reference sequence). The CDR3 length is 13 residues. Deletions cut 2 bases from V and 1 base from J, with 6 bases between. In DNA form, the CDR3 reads TGTGCCAGCAGTTTAGACGCGTCCTACGAGCAGTACTTC. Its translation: CASSLDASYEQYF.

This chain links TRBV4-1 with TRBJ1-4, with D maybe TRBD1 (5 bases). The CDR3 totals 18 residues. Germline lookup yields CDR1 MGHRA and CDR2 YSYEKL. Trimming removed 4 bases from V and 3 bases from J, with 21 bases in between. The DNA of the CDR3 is TGCGCCAGCAGCCGATTGGGGCAGGGCCAAATGGCTAATGAAAAACTGTTTTTT. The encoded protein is CASSRLGQGQMANEKLFF.

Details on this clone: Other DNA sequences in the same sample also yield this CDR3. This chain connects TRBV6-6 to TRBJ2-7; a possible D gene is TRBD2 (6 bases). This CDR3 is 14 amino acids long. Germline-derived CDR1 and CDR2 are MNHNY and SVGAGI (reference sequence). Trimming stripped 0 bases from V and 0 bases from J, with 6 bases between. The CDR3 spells CASSYSGGSYEQYF. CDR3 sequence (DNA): TGTGCCAGCAGTTACTCGGGGGGCTCCTACGAGCAGTACTTC.

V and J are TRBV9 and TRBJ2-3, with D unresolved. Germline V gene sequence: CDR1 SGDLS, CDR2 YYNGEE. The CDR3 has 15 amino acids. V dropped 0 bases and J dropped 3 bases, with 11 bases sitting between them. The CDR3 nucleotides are TGTGCCAGCAGCGTAGAGGGTCGGATGACAGATACGCAGTATTTT. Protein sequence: CASSVEGRMTDTQYF.

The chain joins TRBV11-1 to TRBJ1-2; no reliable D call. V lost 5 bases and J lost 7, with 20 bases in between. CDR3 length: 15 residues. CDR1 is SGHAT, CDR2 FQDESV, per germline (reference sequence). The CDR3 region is CASSDSNIISAGYTF. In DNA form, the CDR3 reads TGTGCCAGCAGCGATAGCAACATTATATCCGCTGGCTACACCTTC.

The CDR3 coding sequence is TGTGCCAGCAGCTTAGGACTTCAGGGGATGTACAATGAGCAGTTCTTC. As protein: CASSLGLQGMYNEQFF. The chain recombines TRBV11-1 with TRBJ2-1; a possible D gene is TRBD1 (6 bases). V was trimmed by 1 base and J by 4 bases, leaving 14 bases between them. The germline gives CDR1 SGHAT, CDR2 FQDESV (reference sequence). The length of the CDR3 is 16 residues.

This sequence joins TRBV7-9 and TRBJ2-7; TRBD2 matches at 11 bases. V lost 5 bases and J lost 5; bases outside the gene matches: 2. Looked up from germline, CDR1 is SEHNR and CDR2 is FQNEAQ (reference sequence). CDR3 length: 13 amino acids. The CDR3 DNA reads TGTGCCAGCAGCGCGGGACTAGCGGACGAGCAGTACTTC. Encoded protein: CASSAGLADEQYF.

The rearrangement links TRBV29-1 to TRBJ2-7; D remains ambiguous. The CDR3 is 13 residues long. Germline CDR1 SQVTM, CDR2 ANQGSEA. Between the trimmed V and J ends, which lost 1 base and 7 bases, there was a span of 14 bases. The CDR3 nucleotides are TGCAGCGTTGAAGGGGAACGGTTCTTGGAGCAGTACTTC. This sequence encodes CSVEGERFLEQYF.

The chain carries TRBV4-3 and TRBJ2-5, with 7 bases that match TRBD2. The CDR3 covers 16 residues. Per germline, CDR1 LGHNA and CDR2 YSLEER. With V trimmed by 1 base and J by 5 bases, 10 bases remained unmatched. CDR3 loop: CASSQAWAGEMETQYF. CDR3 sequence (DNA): TGCGCCAGCAGCCAAGCTTGGGCGGGAGAAATGGAGACCCAGTACTTC.